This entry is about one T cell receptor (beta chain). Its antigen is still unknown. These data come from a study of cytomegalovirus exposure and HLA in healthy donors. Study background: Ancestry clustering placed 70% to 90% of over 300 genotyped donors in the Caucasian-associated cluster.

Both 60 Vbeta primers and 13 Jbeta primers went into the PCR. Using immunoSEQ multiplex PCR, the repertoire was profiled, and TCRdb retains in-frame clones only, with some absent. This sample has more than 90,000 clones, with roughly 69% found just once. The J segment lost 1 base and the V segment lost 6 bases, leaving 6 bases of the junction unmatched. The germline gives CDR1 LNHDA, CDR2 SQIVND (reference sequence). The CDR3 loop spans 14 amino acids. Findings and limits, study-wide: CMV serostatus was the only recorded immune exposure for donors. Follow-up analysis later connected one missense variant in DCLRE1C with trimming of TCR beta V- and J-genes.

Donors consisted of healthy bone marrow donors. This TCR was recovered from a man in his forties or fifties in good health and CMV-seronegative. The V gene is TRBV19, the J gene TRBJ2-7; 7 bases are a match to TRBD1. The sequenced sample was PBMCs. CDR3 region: CASRETGSSYEQYF. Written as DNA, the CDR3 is TGTGCCAGTAGAGAGACAGGGAGTTCCTACGAGCAGTACTTC.